Below, 6 T cell receptor beta chains from the same sample are listed, as sequenced in a study of T cell responses to AZD1222 COVID-19 vaccine. Clones were sequenced by immunoSEQ multiplex PCR, and TCRdb holds only the in-frame ones, with some missing. The repertoire includes around 120,000 clones, roughly 82% of them detected once, and 27% sits in the top ten. The source material was peripheral blood, sampled 28 days after the second AZD1222 dose. Source of these receptors: an adult who received the AZD1222 COVID-19 vaccine.

The chain recombines TRBV14 with TRBJ1-2, with a tentative D call TRBD1 (5 bases). The CDR3 runs to 16 residues. Between the trimmed V and J ends, which lost 2 bases and 6 bases, there was a span of 19 bases. Germline V gene sequence: CDR1 SGHDN, CDR2 FVKESK. In DNA form, the CDR3 reads TGTGCCAGCAGCCAATTTGCGGGACGGGGACGCGATGGCTACACCTTC. The encoded protein is CASSQFAGRGRDGYTF.

This sequence joins TRBV28 and TRBJ1-3; no clear D gene. CDR3 length equals 15 residues. The V end lost 5 bases, the J end lost 4 bases, and 15 bases lay between the germline ends. The germline V gene has CDR1 MDHEN and CDR2 SYDVKM. The CDR3 sequence is CASSPDRTIGNTIYF. DNA for the CDR3: TGTGCCAGCAGTCCAGATAGGACGATCGGAAACACCATATATTTT.

V usage is TRBV4-2 and J usage is TRBJ2-5; 7 bases match TRBD1. The CDR3 has 17 amino acids. J was trimmed by 3 bases and V by 1 base; bases with no gene match: 11. The germline V gene encodes CDR1 LGHNA and CDR2 YNFKEQ. The CDR3 DNA reads as TGTGCCAGCAGCCAAGGGGGGACAGCGATACTCAAAGAGACCCAGTACTTC. Residues: CASSQGGTAILKETQYF.

The V call is TRBV7-2, the J call TRBJ1-2; D is undetermined. This CDR3 is built from 17 residues. Between the trimmed V and J ends, which lost 1 base and 0 bases, there was a span of 15 bases. In germline, CDR1 is SGHTA, CDR2 FQGNSA. Here the CDR3 DNA reads TGTGCCAGCAGCTTAGATCCTCAGGAAGCTGCTAACTATGGCTACACCTTC. The encoded protein is CASSLDPQEAANYGYTF.

This clone was seen just once. The chain has TRBV5-1 and TRBJ2-7; D ambiguous. This CDR3 has 15 residues. In germline, CDR1 is SGHRS, CDR2 YFSETQ. V lost 4 bases, J lost 0 bases, and 14 bases lay in between. The CDR3 nucleotides read TGCGCCAGCAGCGAAAGACACTCTCCCTCCTACGAGCAGTACTTC. Amino acid sequence: CASSERHSPSYEQYF.

The genes are TRBV6-4 and TRBJ1-6; 8 nucleotides align to TRBD1. V lost 8 bases to trimming and J lost 12 bases; unmatched junction nucleotides: 18. This CDR3 spans 16 amino acids. CDR1 is MRHNA and CDR2 is SNTAGT in the germline V gene. CDR3 coding DNA: TGTGCCAGCCATTCGAGACAGGGGATGATGAAGGTACCCCTCCACTTT. Amino acids: CASHSRQGMMKVPLHF.